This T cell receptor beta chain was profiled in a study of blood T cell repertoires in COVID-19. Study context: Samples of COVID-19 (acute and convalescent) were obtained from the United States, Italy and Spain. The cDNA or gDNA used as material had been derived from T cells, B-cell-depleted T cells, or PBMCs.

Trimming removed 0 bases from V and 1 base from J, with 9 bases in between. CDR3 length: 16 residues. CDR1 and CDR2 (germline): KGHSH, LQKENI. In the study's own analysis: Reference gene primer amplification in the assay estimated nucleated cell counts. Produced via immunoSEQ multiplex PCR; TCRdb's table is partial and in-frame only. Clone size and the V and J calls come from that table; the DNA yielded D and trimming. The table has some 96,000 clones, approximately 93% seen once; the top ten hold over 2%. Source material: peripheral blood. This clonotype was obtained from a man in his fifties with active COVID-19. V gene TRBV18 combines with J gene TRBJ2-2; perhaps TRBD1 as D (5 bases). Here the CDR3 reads CASSPPRQLNTGELFF. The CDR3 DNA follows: TGTGCCAGCTCACCACCGAGACAGCTGAACACCGGGGAGCTGTTTTTT.